This T cell receptor (beta chain) was profiled in a study of T cell responses to AZD1222 COVID-19 vaccine. General observations from the study: Most donors were white British, females outnumbered males, and clonal diversity was possibly underestimated.

Data came from immunoSEQ multiplex PCR; TCRdb stores just in-frame clones and leaves some out. The profile shows some 150,000 clones, less than 95% of them singletons. As to this clone: Its target is unknown.

The TCR sequence derives from an adult in good health. Sequenced material: peripheral blood, taken on day 0 of AZD1222 vaccination.

Here the CDR3 DNA reads TGTGCCATCAGTGCGGGACAGGAGTGGGGGGAAAAACTGTTTTTT. This codes for CAISAGQEWGEKLFF. V gene TRBV10-3 combines with J gene TRBJ1-4, with TRBD1 matching over 8 bases. The CDR3 is made up of 15 amino acids. Per the germline V gene, CDR1 is ENHRY and CDR2 is SYGVKD. Unmatched junction bases numbered 9, after V lost 4 bases and J lost 8 bases.